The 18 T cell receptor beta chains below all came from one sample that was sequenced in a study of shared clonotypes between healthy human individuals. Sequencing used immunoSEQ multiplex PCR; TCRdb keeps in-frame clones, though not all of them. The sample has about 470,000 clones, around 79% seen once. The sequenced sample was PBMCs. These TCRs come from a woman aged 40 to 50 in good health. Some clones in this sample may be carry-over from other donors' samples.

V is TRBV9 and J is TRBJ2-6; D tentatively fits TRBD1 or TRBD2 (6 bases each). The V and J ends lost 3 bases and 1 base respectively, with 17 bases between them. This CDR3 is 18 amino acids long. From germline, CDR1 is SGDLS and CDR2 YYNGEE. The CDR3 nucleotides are TGTGCCAGCAGCGCGCCTGGGGGGACATCGTCTGGGGCCAACGTCCTGACTTTC. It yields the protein CASSAPGGTSSGANVLTF.

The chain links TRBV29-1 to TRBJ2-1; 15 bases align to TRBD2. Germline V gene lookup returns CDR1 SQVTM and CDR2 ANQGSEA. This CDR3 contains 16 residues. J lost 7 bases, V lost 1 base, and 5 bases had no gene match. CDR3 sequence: CSVEAGTSGRFNEQFF. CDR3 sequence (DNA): TGCAGCGTTGAAGCGGGGACTAGCGGGAGGTTTAATGAGCAGTTCTTC.

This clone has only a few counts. CDR3 residues: CASRKLGGARTGELFF. The CDR3 DNA follows: TGTGCCAGCAGAAAATTAGGCGGGGCCCGCACCGGGGAGCTGTTTTTT. This sequence joins TRBV28 and TRBJ2-2, with D possibly matching TRBD2 (6 bases). CDR3 length equals 16 residues. V was trimmed by 6 bases and J by 4 bases, leaving 18 bases between them. The germline gives CDR1 MDHEN, CDR2 SYDVKM.

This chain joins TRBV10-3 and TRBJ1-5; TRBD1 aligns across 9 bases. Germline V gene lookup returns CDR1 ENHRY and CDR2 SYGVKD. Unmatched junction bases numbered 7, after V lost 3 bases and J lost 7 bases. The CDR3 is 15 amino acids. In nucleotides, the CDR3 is TGTGCCATCAGTGAACAGACAGGGGGTGGCCAGCCCCAGCATTTT. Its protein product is CAISEQTGGGQPQHF.

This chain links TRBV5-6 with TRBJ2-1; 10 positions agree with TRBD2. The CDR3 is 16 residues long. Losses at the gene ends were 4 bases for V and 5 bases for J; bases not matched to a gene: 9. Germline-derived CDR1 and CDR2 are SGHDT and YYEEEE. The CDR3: CASSRTSGGRHNEQFF. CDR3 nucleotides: TGTGCCAGCAGCCGGACTAGCGGAGGGCGGCACAATGAGCAGTTCTTC.

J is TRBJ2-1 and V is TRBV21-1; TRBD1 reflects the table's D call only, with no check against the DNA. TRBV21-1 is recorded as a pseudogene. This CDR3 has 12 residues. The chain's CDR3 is CARQGRYNEQFF. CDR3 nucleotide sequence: TGTGCCAGACAGGGGAGGTACAATGAGCAGTTCTTC.

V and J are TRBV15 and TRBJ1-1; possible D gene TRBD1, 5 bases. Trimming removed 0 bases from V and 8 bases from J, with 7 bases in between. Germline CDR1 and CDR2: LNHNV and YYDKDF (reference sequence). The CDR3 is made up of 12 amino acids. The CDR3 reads CATSRDYREAFF. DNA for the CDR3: TGTGCCACCAGCAGAGATTACAGGGAAGCTTTCTTT.

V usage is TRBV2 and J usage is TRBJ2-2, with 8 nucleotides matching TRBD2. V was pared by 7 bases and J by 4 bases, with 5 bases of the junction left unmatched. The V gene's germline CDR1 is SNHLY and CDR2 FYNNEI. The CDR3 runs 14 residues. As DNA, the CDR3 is TGTGCCAGCAAACAGACTAGCGCCACCGGGGAGCTGTTTTTT. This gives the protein CASKQTSATGELFF.

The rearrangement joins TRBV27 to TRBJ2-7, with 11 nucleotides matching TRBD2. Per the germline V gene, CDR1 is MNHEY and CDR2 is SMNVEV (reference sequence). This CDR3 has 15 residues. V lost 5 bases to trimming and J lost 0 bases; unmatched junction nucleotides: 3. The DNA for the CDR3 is TGTGCCAGCAGTAATAGCGGGGGGGACTCCTACGAGCAGTACTTC. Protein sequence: CASSNSGGDSYEQYF.

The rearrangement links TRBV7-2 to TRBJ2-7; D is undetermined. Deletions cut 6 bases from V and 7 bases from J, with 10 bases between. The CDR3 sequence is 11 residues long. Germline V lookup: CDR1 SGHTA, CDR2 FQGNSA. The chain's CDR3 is CASSPLVEQYF. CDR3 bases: TGTGCCAGCAGTCCTCTCGTGGAGCAGTACTTC.

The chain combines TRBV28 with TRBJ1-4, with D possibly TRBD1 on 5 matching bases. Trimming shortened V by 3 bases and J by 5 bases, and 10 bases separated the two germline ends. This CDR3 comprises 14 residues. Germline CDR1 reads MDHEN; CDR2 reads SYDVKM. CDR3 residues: CASSFDRRNEKLFF. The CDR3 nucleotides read TGTGCCAGCAGTTTCGACAGAAGAAATGAAAAACTGTTTTTT.

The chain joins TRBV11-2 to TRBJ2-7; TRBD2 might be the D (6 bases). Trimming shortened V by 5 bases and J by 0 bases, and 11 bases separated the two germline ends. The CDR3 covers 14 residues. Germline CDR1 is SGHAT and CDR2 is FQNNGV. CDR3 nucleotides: TGTGCCAGCAGCCCCAGACTAGTCTCCTACGAGCAGTACTTC. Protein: CASSPRLVSYEQYF.

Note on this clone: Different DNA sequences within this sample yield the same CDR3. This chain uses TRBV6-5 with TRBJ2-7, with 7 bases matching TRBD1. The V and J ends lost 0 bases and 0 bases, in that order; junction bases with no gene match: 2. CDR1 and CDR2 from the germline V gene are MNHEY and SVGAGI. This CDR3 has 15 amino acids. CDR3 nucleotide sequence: TGTGCCAGCAGTTACTCCGGGACAGACTCCTACGAGCAGTACTTC. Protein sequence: CASSYSGTDSYEQYF.

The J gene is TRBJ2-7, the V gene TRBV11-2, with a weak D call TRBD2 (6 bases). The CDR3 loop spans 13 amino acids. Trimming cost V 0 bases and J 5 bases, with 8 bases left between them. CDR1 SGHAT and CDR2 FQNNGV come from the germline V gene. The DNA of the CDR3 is TGTGCCAGCAGCTTAGATCCGGGGGACGAGCAGTACTTC. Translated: CASSLDPGDEQYF.

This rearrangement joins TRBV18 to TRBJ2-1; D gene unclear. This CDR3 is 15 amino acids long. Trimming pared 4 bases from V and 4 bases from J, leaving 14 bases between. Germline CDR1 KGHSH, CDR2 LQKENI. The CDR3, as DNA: TGTGCCAGCTCACGAGTTGGGCCAGCTTACAATGAGCAGTTCTTC. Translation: CASSRVGPAYNEQFF. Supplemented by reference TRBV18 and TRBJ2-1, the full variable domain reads NAGVMQNPRHLVRRRGQEARLRCSPMKGHSHVYWYRQLPEEGLKFMVYLQKENIIDESGMPKERFSAEFPKEGPSILRIQQVVRGDSAAYFCASSRVGPAYNEQFFGPGTRLTVL.

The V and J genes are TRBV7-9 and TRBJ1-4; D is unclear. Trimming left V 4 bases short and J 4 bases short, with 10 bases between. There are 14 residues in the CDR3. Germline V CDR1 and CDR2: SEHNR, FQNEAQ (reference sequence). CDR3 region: CASSYPGLNEKLFF. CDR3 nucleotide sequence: TGTGCCAGCAGCTACCCGGGTCTTAATGAAAAACTGTTTTTT.

This CDR3 reads CTSSQASGEQYF. In DNA form, the CDR3 reads TGCACCAGCAGCCAAGCGTCGGGAGAGCAGTACTTC. V gene TRBV1 combines with J gene TRBJ2-7; TRBD2 is taken as the D call from the table, unchecked against the DNA. TRBV1 represents a pseudogene. The CDR3 is 12 amino acids.

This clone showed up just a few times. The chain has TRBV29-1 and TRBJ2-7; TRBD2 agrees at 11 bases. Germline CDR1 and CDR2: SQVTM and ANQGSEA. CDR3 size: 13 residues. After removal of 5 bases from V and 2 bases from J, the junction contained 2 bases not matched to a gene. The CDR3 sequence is CSVQTSGAYEQYF. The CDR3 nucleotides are TGCAGCGTTCAGACTAGCGGGGCCTACGAGCAGTACTTC.